What follows are 6 T cell receptor beta chains derived from one specimen sequenced in a study of T cell repertoires in cytomegalovirus infection. These receptors' targets are unknown. TCRdb re-called the reads with MiXCR, one entry per CDR3 protein. This sample has roughly 920,000 distinct CDR3 sequences, with about a third found just once. The sequences come from cultured CD8+ T cells from PBMCs, collected from culture after CMV antigen stimulation. These receptors came from a human donor in good health (CMV status not recorded). Some clones in this sample may be carry-over from other donors' samples.

This clonotype appeared once. At one of its ends the junction is not consistent with the germline gene, which may arise from a read error. This chain's CDR3 is CANSLTGRSNQPQHF. CDR3 bases: TGTGCCAACAGCTTAACAGGGAGGAGCAATCAGCCCCAGCATTTT. The V and J genes are TRBV5-7 and TRBJ1-5, with D perhaps TRBD1 (6 bases). Being an ORF, TRBV5-7 has a function that is uncertain. CDR3 length equals 15 residues.

The chain joins TRBV4-2 to TRBJ1-2; TRBD1 matches at 11 bases. The germline V gene has CDR1 LGHNA and CDR2 YNFKEQ. This CDR3 is built from 15 residues. The V segment lost 0 bases and the J segment 4 bases; nucleotides outside the gene matches: 1. The CDR3 spells CASSQDGTGGYGYTF. CDR3 DNA sequence: TGTGCCAGCAGCCAAGATGGGACAGGGGGCTATGGCTACACCTTC.

This clonotype was counted at least ten times. The gene calls are TRBV7-9 and TRBJ2-5, with D perhaps matching TRBD1 (6 bases). V gave up 2 bases and J gave up 5 bases, with 12 bases separating them. The CDR3 has 14 residues. Germline V gives CDR1 SEHNR, CDR2 FQNEAQ (reference sequence). The CDR3 DNA is TGTGCCAGCAGCTTACAGGGGTCACAGGAGACCCAGTACTTC. This encodes CASSLQGSQETQYF.

Concerning this clonotype itself: Since the CDR3 does not end with the conserved phenylalanine or tryptophan, this likely comes from a read error. The chain has TRBV7-6 and TRBJ2-1; the D gene is possibly TRBD1 (6 bases). The germline gives CDR1 SGHVS, CDR2 FNYEAQ. The CDR3 is 12 amino acids. V was cut by 5 bases and J by 5 bases, with 7 bases left in between. CDR3 sequence reads: CASSRTDNEQFS. CDR3 DNA sequence: TGTGCCAGCAGCCGGACAGACAATGAGCAGTTCTCC.

This clonotype was found a few times. The chain joins TRBV12-3 or TRBV12-4 to TRBJ2-1, with 11 bases that match TRBD2. The junction had 7 bases not matched to a gene; V was cut back by 3 bases and J by 3 bases. CDR3 length: 17 residues. The CDR3 DNA reads TGTGCCAGCAGTTTGGGCCCGACTAGCGGGGTCTACAATGAGCAGTTCTTC. This codes for CASSLGPTSGVYNEQFF.

This clonotype was counted only a few times. The rearrangement links TRBV19 to TRBJ2-6, with D possibly being TRBD2 (5 bases). Germline V CDR1 and CDR2: LNHDA, SQIVND (reference sequence). The CDR3 is made up of 14 amino acids. Between the trimmed V and J ends, which lost 3 bases and 4 bases, there was a span of 7 bases. The CDR3 spells CASSMTNGANVLTF. The DNA of the CDR3 is TGTGCCAGTAGTATGACTAACGGGGCCAACGTCCTGACTTTC.